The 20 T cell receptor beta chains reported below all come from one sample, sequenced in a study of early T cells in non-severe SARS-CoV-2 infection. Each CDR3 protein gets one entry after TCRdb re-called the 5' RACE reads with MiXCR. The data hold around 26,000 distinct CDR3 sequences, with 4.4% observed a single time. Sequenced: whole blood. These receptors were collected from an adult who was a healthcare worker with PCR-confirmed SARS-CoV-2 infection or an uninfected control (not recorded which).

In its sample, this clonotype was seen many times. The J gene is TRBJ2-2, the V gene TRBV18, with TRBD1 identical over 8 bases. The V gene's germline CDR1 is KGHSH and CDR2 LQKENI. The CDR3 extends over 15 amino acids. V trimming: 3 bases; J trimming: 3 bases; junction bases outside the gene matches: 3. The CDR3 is CASSPGQGDTGELFF. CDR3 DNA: TGTGCCAGCTCACCCGGACAGGGTGACACCGGGGAGCTGTTTTTT. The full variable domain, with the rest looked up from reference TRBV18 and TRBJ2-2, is NAGVMQNPRHLVRRRGQEARLRCSPMKGHSHVYWYRQLPEEGLKFMVYLQKENIIDESGMPKERFSAEFPKEGPSILRIQQVVRGDSAAYFCASSPGQGDTGELFFGEGSRLTVL.

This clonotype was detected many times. The CDR3 sequence is CASSQTPYEQYF. The CDR3 nucleotides read TGTGCCAGCAGCCAGACCCCCTACGAGCAGTACTTC. This chain links TRBV3-1 with TRBJ2-7; D remains ambiguous. This CDR3 has 12 amino acids. Germline CDR1 and CDR2: LGHDT and YNNKEL (reference sequence). V shed 3 bases and J shed 2 bases, with 5 bases lying between them.

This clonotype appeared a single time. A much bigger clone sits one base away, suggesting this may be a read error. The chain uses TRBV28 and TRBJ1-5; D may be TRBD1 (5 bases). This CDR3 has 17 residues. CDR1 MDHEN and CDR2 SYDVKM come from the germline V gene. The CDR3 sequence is CTSTLTGGPYSNQPQHF. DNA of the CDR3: TGTACCAGCACCCTGACCGGGGGTCCCTATAGCAATCAGCCCCAGCATTTT.

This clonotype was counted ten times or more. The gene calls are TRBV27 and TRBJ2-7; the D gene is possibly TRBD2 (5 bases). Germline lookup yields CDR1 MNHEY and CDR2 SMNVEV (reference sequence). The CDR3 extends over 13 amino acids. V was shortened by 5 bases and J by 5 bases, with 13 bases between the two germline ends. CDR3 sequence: CASSPREGDEQYF. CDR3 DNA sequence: TGTGCCAGCAGTCCACGCGAGGGAGACGAGCAGTACTTC.

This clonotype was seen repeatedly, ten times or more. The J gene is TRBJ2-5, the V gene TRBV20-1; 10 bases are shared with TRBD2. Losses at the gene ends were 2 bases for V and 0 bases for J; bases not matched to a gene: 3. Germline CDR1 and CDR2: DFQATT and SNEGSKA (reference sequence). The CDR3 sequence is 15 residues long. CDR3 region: CSARLAGAYQETQYF. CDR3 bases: TGCAGTGCTAGACTAGCGGGGGCCTACCAAGAGACCCAGTACTTC.

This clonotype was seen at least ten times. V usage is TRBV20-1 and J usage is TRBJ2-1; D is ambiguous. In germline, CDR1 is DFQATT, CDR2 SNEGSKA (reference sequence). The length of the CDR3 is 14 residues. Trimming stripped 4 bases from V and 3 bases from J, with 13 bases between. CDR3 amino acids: CSATPGADYNEQFF. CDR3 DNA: TGCAGTGCTACCCCAGGCGCCGACTACAATGAGCAGTTCTTC.

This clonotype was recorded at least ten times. CDR3 in amino acids: CASSERGANTGELFF. The CDR3 DNA is TGTGCCAGCAGTGAAAGGGGCGCGAACACCGGGGAGCTGTTTTTT. The chain carries TRBV2 and TRBJ2-2; D is perhaps TRBD1 (5 bases). Deletions cut 2 bases from V and 0 bases from J, with 7 bases between. Germline V gene lookup returns CDR1 SNHLY and CDR2 FYNNEI. The CDR3 covers 15 residues.

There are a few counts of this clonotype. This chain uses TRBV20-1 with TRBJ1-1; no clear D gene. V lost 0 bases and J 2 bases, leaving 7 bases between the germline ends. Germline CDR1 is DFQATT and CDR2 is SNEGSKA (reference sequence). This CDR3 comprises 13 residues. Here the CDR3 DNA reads TGCAGTGCTAGAGATGCGGGAAACACTGAAGCTTTCTTT. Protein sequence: CSARDAGNTEAFF.

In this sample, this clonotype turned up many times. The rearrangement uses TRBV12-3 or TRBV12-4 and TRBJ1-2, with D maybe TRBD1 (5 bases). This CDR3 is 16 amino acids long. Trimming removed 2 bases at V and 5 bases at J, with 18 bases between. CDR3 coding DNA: TGTGCCAGCAGTTTATCCGGGACCCCGCATTTTTATGGCTACACCTTC. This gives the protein CASSLSGTPHFYGYTF.

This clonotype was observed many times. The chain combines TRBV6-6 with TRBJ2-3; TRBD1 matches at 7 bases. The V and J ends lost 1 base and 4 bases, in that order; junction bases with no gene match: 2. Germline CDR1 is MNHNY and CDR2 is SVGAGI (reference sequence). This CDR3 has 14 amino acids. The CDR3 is CASSYYRGADTQYF. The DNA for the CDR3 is TGTGCCAGCAGTTACTACAGGGGTGCAGATACGCAGTATTTT.

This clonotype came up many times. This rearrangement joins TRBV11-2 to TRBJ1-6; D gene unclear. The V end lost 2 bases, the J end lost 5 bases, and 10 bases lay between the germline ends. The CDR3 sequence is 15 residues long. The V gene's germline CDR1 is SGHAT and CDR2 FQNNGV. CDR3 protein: CASSLTRLDNSPLHF. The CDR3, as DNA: TGTGCCAGCAGCTTAACCCGGCTGGATAATTCACCCCTCCACTTT. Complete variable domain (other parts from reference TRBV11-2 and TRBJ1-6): EAGVAQSPRYKIIEKRQSVAFWCNPISGHATLYWYQQILGQGPKLLIQFQNNGVVDDSQLPKDRFSAERLKGVDSTLKIQPAKLEDSAVYLCASSLTRLDNSPLHFGNGTRLTVT.

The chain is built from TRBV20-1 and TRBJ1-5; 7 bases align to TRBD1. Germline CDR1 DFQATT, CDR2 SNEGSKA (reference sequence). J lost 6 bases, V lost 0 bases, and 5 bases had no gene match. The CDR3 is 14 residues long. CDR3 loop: CSARDSTGVQPQHF. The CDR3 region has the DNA TGCAGTGCTAGAGATTCTACAGGGGTTCAGCCCCAGCATTTT.

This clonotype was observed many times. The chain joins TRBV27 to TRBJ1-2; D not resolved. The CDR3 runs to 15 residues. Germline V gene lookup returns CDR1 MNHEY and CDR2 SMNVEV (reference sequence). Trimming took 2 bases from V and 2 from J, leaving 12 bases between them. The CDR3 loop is CASSLIFGKNYGYTF. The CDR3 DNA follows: TGTGCCAGCAGTTTAATTTTTGGGAAGAACTATGGCTACACCTTC.

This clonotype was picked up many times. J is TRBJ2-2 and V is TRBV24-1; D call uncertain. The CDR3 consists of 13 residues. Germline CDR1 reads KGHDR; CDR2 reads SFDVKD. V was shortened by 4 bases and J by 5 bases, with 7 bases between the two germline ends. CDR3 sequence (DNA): TGTGCCACCAGTGAACGTGGAACCGGGGAGCTGTTTTTT. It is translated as CATSERGTGELFF.

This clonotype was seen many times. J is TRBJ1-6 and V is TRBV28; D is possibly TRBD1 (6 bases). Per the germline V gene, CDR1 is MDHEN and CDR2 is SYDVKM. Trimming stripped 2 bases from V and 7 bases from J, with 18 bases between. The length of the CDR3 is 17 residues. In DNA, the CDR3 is TGTGCCAGCAGTTTAATTCGTCAGGGCAGGGGCAATTCACCCCTCCACTTT. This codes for CASSLIRQGRGNSPLHF.

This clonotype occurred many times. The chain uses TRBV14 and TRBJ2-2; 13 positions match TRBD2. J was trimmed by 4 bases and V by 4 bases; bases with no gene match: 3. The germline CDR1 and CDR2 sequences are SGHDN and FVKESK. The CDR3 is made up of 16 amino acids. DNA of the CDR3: TGTGCCAGCAGCCCTCGGACTAGCGGGGGCACCGGGGAGCTGTTTTTT. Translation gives CASSPRTSGGTGELFF. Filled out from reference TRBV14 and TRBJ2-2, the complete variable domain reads EAGVTQFPSHSVIEKGQTVTLRCDPISGHDNLYWYRRVMGKEIKFLLHFVKESKQDESGMPNNRFLAERTGGTYSTLKVQPAELEDSGVYFCASSPRTSGGTGELFFGEGSRLTVL.

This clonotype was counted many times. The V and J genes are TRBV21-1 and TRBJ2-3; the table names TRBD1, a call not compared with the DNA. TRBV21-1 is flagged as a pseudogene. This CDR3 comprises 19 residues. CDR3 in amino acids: CASKPGTDPQSGVGDTQYF. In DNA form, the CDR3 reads TGTGCCAGCAAGCCCGGGACAGACCCTCAGTCAGGGGTGGGAGATACGCAGTATTTT.

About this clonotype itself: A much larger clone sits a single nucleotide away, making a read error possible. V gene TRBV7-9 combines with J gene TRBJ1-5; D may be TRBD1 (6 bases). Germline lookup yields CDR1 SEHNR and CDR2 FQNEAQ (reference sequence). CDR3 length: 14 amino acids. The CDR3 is CASSLDRSNKPQHF. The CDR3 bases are TGTGCCAGCAGTCTTGACAGGAGCAATAAGCCCCAGCATTTT.

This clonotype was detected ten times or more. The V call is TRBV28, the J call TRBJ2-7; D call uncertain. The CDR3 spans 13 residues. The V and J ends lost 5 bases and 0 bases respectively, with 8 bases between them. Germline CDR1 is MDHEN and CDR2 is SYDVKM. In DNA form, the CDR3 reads TGTGCCAGCAGTCCTACAGACTCCTACGAGCAGTACTTC. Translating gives CASSPTDSYEQYF.

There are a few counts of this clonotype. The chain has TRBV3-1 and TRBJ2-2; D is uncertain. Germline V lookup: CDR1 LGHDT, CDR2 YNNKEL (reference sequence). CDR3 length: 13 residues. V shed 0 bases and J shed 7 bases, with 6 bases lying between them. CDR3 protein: CASSQDPSGELFF. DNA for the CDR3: TGTGCCAGCAGCCAAGATCCGAGCGGGGAGCTGTTTTTT.